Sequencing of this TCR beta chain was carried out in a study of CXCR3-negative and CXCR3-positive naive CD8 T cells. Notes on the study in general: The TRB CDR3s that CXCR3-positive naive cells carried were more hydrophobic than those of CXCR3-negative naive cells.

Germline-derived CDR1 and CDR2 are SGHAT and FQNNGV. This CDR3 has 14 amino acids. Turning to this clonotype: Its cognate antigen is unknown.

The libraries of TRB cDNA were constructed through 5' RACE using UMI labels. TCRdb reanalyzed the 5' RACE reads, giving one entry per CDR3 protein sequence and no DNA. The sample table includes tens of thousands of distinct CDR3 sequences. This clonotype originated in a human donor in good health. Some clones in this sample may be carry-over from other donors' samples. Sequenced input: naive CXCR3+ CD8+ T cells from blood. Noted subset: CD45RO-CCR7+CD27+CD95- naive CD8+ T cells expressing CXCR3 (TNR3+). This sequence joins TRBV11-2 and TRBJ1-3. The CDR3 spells CASSLGASGNTIYF.